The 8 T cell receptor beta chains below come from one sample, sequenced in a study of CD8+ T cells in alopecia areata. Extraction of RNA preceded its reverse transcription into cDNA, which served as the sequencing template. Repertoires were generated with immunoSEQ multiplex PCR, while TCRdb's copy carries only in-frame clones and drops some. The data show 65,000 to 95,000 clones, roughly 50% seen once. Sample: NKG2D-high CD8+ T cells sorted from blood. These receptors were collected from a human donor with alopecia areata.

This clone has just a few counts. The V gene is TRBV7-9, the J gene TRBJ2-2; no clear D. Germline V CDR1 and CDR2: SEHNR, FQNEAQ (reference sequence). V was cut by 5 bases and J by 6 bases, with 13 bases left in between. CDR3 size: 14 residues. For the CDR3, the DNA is TGTGCCAGCAGCGGGCCAGCTTCGGCCGGGGAGCTGTTTTTT. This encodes CASSGPASAGELFF.

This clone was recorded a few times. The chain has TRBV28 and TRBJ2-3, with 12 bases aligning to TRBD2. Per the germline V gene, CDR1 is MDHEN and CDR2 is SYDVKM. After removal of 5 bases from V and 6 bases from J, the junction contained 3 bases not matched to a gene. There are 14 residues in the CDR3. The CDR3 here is CASSTSGGSDTQYF. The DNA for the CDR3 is TGTGCCAGCAGTACTAGCGGGGGGAGTGATACGCAGTATTTT.

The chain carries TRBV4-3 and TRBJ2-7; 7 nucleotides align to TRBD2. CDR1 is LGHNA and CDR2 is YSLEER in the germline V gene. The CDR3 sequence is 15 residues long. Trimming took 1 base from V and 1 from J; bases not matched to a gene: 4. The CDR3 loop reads CASSQALAESYEQYF. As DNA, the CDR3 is TGCGCCAGCAGCCAAGCCCTAGCGGAGTCCTACGAGCAGTACTTC.

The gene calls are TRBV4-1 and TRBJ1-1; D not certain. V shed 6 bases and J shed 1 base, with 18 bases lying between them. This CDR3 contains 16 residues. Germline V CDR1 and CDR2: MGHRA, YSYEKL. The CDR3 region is CASREQPASTNTEAFF. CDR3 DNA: TGCGCCAGCAGGGAACAACCGGCCTCGACGAACACTGAAGCTTTCTTT.

CDR3 sequence reads: CAWRRDGSYEQYF. DNA of the CDR3: TGTGCCTGGCGCCGGGACGGCTCCTACGAGCAGTACTTC. The chain combines TRBV30 with TRBJ2-7; D could derive from TRBD1 or TRBD2 (5 bases each). V lost 5 bases to trimming and J lost 0 bases, with 11 bases between them. Germline CDR1 GTSNPN, CDR2 SVGIG (reference sequence). This CDR3 has 13 residues.

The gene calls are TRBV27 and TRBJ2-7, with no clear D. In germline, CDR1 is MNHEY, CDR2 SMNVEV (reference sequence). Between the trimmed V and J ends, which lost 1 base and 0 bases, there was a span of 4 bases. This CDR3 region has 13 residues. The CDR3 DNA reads TGTGCCAGCAGTTTATATAGCTCCTACGAGCAGTACTTC. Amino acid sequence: CASSLYSSYEQYF.

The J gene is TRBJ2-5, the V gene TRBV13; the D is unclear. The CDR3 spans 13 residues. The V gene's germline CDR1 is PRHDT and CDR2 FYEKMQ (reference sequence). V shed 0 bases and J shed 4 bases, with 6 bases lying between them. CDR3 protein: CASSLGQGETQYF. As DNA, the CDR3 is TGTGCCAGCAGCTTAGGCCAAGGAGAGACCCAGTACTTC.

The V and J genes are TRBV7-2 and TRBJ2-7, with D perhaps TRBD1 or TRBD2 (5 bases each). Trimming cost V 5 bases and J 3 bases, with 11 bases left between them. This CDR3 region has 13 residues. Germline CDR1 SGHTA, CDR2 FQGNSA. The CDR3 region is CASSPGTSYEQYF. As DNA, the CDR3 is TGTGCCAGCAGCCCCGGGACCAGCTACGAGCAGTACTTC.